This is a list of T cell receptor beta chains from one sample in a study of Graves' ophthalmopathy and Graves' hyperthyroidism. MiXCR, run by TCRdb on the multiplex PCR reads, gives a single entry per CDR3 protein. The sample lists approximately 640,000 distinct CDR3 sequences, about two fifths occurring once. The sample consisted of peripheral blood. These receptors were taken from an adult man with Graves' ophthalmopathy. Both conserved end residues are part of each CDR3. Fields, in order: V gene, D gene, J gene, clone size, CDR3 DNA, CDR3 protein. The D gene is left open where the match is weak. Clone sizes are given selectively: once, few, many, or a class where the clone is expanded.

v_gene: TRBV9
d_gene: NA
j_gene: TRBJ1-6
abundance: NA
CDR3nt: TGTGCCAGCTCACCCCGGGACCGGGCCTTGGATTCACCCCTCCACTTT
CDR3aa: CASSPRDRALDSPLHF

v_gene: TRBV5-1
d_gene: TRBD2
j_gene: TRBJ2-7
abundance: many
CDR3nt: TGCGCCAGCAGCAGTACTAGCGGGAGCTCCTACGAGCAGTACTTC
CDR3aa: CASSSTSGSSYEQYF

v_gene: TRBV15
d_gene: NA
j_gene: TRBJ1-5
abundance: many
CDR3nt: TGTGCCACCAGCAGAGGGGATCAGCCCCAGCATTTT
CDR3aa: CATSRGDQPQHF

v_gene: TRBV7-8
d_gene: NA
j_gene: TRBJ2-7
abundance: many
CDR3nt: TGTGCCAGCAGCTTAGCGGGGGCAGGGGTGCCCTCTGAGCAGTACTTC
CDR3aa: CASSLAGAGVPSEQYF

v_gene: TRBV7-8
d_gene: NA
j_gene: TRBJ1-2
abundance: few
CDR3nt: TGTGCCAGCAGCGCAGACAGTAGGGGCTACACCTTC
CDR3aa: CASSADSRGYTF

v_gene: TRBV20-1
d_gene: NA
j_gene: TRBJ1-1
abundance: many
CDR3nt: TGCAGTGCTAGAGATGATGGGTCTATGAACACTGAAGCTTTCTTT
CDR3aa: CSARDDGSMNTEAFF

v_gene: TRBV12-3/TRBV12-4
d_gene: TRBD1
j_gene: TRBJ1-6
abundance: many
CDR3nt: TGTGCCAGCAGGGACAGGGCATTTTATAATTCACCCCTCCACTTT
CDR3aa: CASRDRAFYNSPLHF

v_gene: TRBV19
d_gene: NA
j_gene: TRBJ2-7
abundance: many
CDR3nt: TGTGCCAGTAGTTTGAGGGCAGACGCTTACGAGCAGTACTTC
CDR3aa: CASSLRADAYEQYF

v_gene: TRBV9
d_gene: TRBD2
j_gene: TRBJ2-2
abundance: NA
CDR3nt: TGTGCCAGCAGCTTATCGGGTATGATGGCGGGGGGGAGCACCGGGGAGCTGTTTTTT
CDR3aa: CASSLSGMMAGGSTGELFF

v_gene: TRBV29-1
d_gene: NA
j_gene: TRBJ2-4
abundance: NA
CDR3nt: TGCAGCATCCAGGACAGAGGGGACATTCAGTACTTC
CDR3aa: CSIQDRGDIQYF

v_gene: TRBV19
d_gene: NA
j_gene: TRBJ2-5
abundance: once
CDR3nt: TGTGCCACTAGTATAGCCTCCCCCGGGGGTATGGAGACCCAGTACTTC
CDR3aa: CATSIASPGGMETQYF

v_gene: TRBV4-3
d_gene: TRBD1
j_gene: TRBJ1-2
abundance: many
CDR3nt: TGCGCCAGCAGCCAACACAGGGGGCTCCCCTATGGCTACACCTTC
CDR3aa: CASSQHRGLPYGYTF

v_gene: TRBV10-3
d_gene: NA
j_gene: TRBJ1-6
abundance: NA
CDR3nt: TGTGCCATCAGGAGGGGACTAGGCCCCTCGGTACCCCTCCACTTT
CDR3aa: CAIRRGLGPSVPLHF

v_gene: TRBV29-1
d_gene: TRBD1
j_gene: TRBJ2-6
abundance: NA
CDR3nt: TGCAGCGCTCAAACGACAGGGGGGCCTGAAGCTTTC
CDR3aa: CSAQTTGGPEAF

v_gene: TRBV20-1
d_gene: NA
j_gene: TRBJ2-5
abundance: many
CDR3nt: TGCAGTGCTAGAACACCGGGATCAGAACAAGAGACCCAGTACTTC
CDR3aa: CSARTPGSEQETQYF

v_gene: TRBV6-1
d_gene: NA
j_gene: TRBJ1-5
abundance: many
CDR3nt: TGTGCCAGCAGTGAAACAGGGTATCAGCCCCAGCATTTT
CDR3aa: CASSETGYQPQHF

v_gene: TRBV29-1
d_gene: NA
j_gene: TRBJ1-1
abundance: many
CDR3nt: TGCAGCGCCCAAGAGGGAGCGAACACTGAAGCTTTCTTT
CDR3aa: CSAQEGANTEAFF

v_gene: TRBV7-2
d_gene: NA
j_gene: TRBJ2-5
abundance: many
CDR3nt: TGTGCCAGCAGCTTAGTGGCTAGCGACGGGGAGACCCAGTACTTC
CDR3aa: CASSLVASDGETQYF

v_gene: TRBV7-6
d_gene: NA
j_gene: TRBJ2-7
abundance: many
CDR3nt: TGTGCCAGCAGCTTGTTGGGAAACGAGCAGTACTTC
CDR3aa: CASSLLGNEQYF

v_gene: TRBV20-1
d_gene: TRBD1
j_gene: TRBJ2-7
abundance: NA
CDR3nt: TGCAGCTCAAGACAGGGGCTCGGGAACGCGCAGTACTTC
CDR3aa: CSSRQGLGNAQYF

v_gene: TRBV19
d_gene: NA
j_gene: TRBJ2-6
abundance: NA
CDR3nt: TGTGCCAGTAGTTACTCGGGGGCCTACGTCCTGACTTTC
CDR3aa: CASSYSGAYVLTF

v_gene: TRBV5-8
d_gene: NA
j_gene: TRBJ2-5
abundance: many
CDR3nt: TGTGCCAGCAGCTTGATCATCCAACGAGGGACCCAGTACTTC
CDR3aa: CASSLIIQRGTQYF

v_gene: TRBV9
d_gene: TRBD1
j_gene: TRBJ2-5
abundance: NA
CDR3nt: TGTGCCAGCAGCCCCCAGTCAGGTCCAGGGGGCCAAGAGACCCAGTACTTC
CDR3aa: CASSPQSGPGGQETQYF

v_gene: TRBV19
d_gene: NA
j_gene: TRBJ1-1
abundance: NA
CDR3nt: TGTGCCAGTAGTGCGCGGAGGAACACTGAAGCTTTCTTT
CDR3aa: CASSARRNTEAFF

v_gene: TRBV29-1
d_gene: TRBD1
j_gene: TRBJ1-2
abundance: many
CDR3nt: TGCAGCGTTTCTAGGACAGGGGAGGGCTACACCTTC
CDR3aa: CSVSRTGEGYTF

v_gene: TRBV29-1
d_gene: NA
j_gene: TRBJ1-2
abundance: NA
CDR3nt: TGCAGCGTTGAGCTAGAGTTTTTGGTCGATGGCTACACCTTC
CDR3aa: CSVELEFLVDGYTF

v_gene: TRBV29-1
d_gene: NA
j_gene: TRBJ2-7
abundance: NA
CDR3nt: TGCAGCTTTTCATTAGCTCAGTCCTACGAGCAGTACTTC
CDR3aa: CSFSLAQSYEQYF

v_gene: TRBV19
d_gene: NA
j_gene: TRBJ1-5
abundance: few
CDR3nt: TGTGCCAGTATTTCAGGTCGTTGGCAGCCCCAGCATTTT
CDR3aa: CASISGRWQPQHF

v_gene: TRBV2
d_gene: NA
j_gene: TRBJ2-7
abundance: many
CDR3nt: TGTGCCAGCAGCTTACGGGGGGCGGTCCTCTCCGCCGAGCAGTACTTC
CDR3aa: CASSLRGAVLSAEQYF

v_gene: TRBV15
d_gene: NA
j_gene: TRBJ2-1
abundance: few
CDR3nt: TGTGCCACCAGCATTCCGCACTTGGATGAGCAGTTCTTC
CDR3aa: CATSIPHLDEQFF

v_gene: TRBV7-9
d_gene: NA
j_gene: TRBJ1-2
abundance: NA
CDR3nt: TGTGCCAGCAGCCCCCCCGGGACGCAGCTTCTTAACTATGGCTACACCTTC
CDR3aa: CASSPPGTQLLNYGYTF

v_gene: TRBV7-9
d_gene: NA
j_gene: TRBJ1-2
abundance: once
CDR3nt: TGTGCCAGCAGCTTAAAGTCATCGGGGTATGAGGGCTACACCTTC
CDR3aa: CASSLKSSGYEGYTF

v_gene: TRBV29-1
d_gene: NA
j_gene: TRBJ1-1
abundance: once
CDR3nt: TGCAGCGTGGACGGGGGGATGGAAGCTTTCTTT
CDR3aa: CSVDGGMEAFF

v_gene: TRBV15
d_gene: NA
j_gene: TRBJ2-6
abundance: NA
CDR3nt: TGTGCCACCAGCAGCTTGACGGATTCTGGGGCCAACGTCCTGACTTTC
CDR3aa: CATSSLTDSGANVLTF

v_gene: TRBV29-1
d_gene: TRBD1
j_gene: TRBJ2-2
abundance: NA
CDR3nt: TGCAGCGTTGAACGGACAGGGGAGACCGGGGAGCTGTTTTTT
CDR3aa: CSVERTGETGELFF

v_gene: TRBV7-9
d_gene: NA
j_gene: TRBJ1-1
abundance: NA
CDR3nt: TGTGCCAGCAGCGGAGAGGGTATCACTGAAGCTTTCTTT
CDR3aa: CASSGEGITEAFF

v_gene: TRBV29-1
d_gene: NA
j_gene: TRBJ1-2
abundance: NA
CDR3nt: TGCAGCTCCGTGGGCCACTCGGGCTACACCTTC
CDR3aa: CSSVGHSGYTF

v_gene: TRBV18
d_gene: NA
j_gene: TRBJ2-7
abundance: few
CDR3nt: TGTGCCAGCTCGGAGACAGGTTTGGCCTACGAGCAGTACTTC
CDR3aa: CASSETGLAYEQYF

v_gene: TRBV6-5
d_gene: TRBD1
j_gene: TRBJ2-7
abundance: few
CDR3nt: TGTGCCAGCAGTTCACAGGGGATATCCTACGAGCAGTACTTC
CDR3aa: CASSSQGISYEQYF

v_gene: TRBV6-5
d_gene: TRBD1
j_gene: TRBJ1-1
abundance: many
CDR3nt: TGTGCCAGCAGTTACTGGACAGGGGGGAACACTGAAGCTTTCTTT
CDR3aa: CASSYWTGGNTEAFF